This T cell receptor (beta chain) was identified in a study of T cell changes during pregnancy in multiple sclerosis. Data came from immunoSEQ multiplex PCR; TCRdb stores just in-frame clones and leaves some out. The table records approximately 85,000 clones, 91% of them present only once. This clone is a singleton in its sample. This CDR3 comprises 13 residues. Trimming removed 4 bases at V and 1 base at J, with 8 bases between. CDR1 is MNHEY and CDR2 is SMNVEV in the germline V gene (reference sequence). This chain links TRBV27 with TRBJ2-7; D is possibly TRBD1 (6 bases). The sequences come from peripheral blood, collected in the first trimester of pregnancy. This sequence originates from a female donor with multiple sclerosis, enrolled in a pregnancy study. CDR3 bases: TGTGCCAGCAGTTCGGACAGATCCTACGAGCAGTACTTC. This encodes CASSSDRSYEQYF.